The clone carrying this T cell receptor beta chain was recorded at least ten times. Its antigen is not identified. The sample originates from a study of CD8 T cells in ankylosing spondylitis. V was cut by 5 bases and J by 6 bases, with 29 bases left in between. Germline CDR1 reads SGHAT; CDR2 reads FQDESV (reference sequence). The length of the CDR3 is 19 residues. Study-wide findings and caveats: Characteristic, it appeared, of ankylosing spondylitis blood was a TCR beta motif of 7 or 8 highly homologous variants.

TCRdb re-derived calls from the 5' RACE reads in MiXCR, one entry per CDR3 protein. The sample lists about 500,000 distinct CDR3 sequences, about 13% occurring once. Source material: blood, either unsorted or a sorted T cell fraction (not recorded which). This sequence joins TRBV11-1 and TRBJ2-1; weak D call: TRBD1 (6 bases). The clonotype comes from a male donor with ankylosing spondylitis. The CDR3 bases are TGTGCCAGCAGCCCATCGTTTGCCGCAGGGGTATGGCAGGGCAATGAGCAGTTCTTC. Residues: CASSPSFAAGVWQGNEQFF.